The rows below give T cell receptor beta chains drawn from one sample of a study of human T cells and chemical hapten exposure. In TCRdb, the RACE reads were re-called with MiXCR into one record per CDR3 protein. This table holds about 97,000 distinct CDR3 sequences, 25% to 35% found once. The sequencing here drew on whole blood, taken in connection with sensitization to the hapten diphenylcyclopropenone (DPC). Every receptor here comes from a man in his forties with alopecia areata. Some clones in this sample may be carry-over from other donors' samples. Each CDR3 is given with its conserved first and last residue. A D gene is named only where the DNA matches it firmly. Only part of the rows carry a size: once, few, many, or a class if the clone is expanded.

v_call	j_call	d_call	clone_size	cdr3_aa	cdr3_nt
TRBV28	TRBJ1-1	NA	NA	CASSSAGTDNTEAFF	TGTGCCAGCAGTTCCGCCGGGACGGATAACACTGAAGCTTTCTTT
TRBV4-3	TRBJ1-5	TRBD1	NA	CASSQGAGAPGQFNQPQHF	TGCGCCAGCAGCCAAGGGGCCGGTGCTCCGGGACAGTTCAATCAGCCCCAGCATTTT
TRBV12-3/TRBV12-4	TRBJ2-3	NA	few	CASSWAADTQYF	TGTGCCAGCAGTTGGGCAGCAGATACGCAGTATTTT
TRBV9	TRBJ2-3	NA	few	CASSVDPGTDTQYF	TGTGCCAGCAGCGTAGACCCGGGCACAGATACGCAGTATTTT
TRBV12-5	TRBJ2-2	TRBD1	NA	CASGLLQGAGGTGELFF	TGTGCTAGTGGTCTCCTACAGGGGGCAGGTGGTACCGGGGAGCTGTTTTTT
TRBV6-6	TRBJ2-7	NA	NA	CASSRLGEQYF	TGTGCCAGCAGTCGCTTGGGGGAGCAGTACTTC
TRBV28	TRBJ2-7	TRBD1	NA	CASSPRGSYEQYF	TGTGCCAGCAGTCCCAGGGGGAGCTACGAGCAGTACTTC
TRBV27	TRBJ1-6	TRBD1	few	CASRRRQGSTYNSPLHF	TGTGCCAGCAGACGAAGACAGGGAAGTACCTATAATTCACCCCTCCACTTT
TRBV10-2	TRBJ2-5	NA	few	CASSDESIDYGPETQYF	TGCGCCAGCAGTGATGAGTCTATCGACTACGGTCCGGAGACCCAGTACTTC
TRBV25-1	TRBJ2-3	NA	NA	CASSVGGVVNTQYF	TGTGCCAGCAGTGTGGGGGGAGTGGTGAATACGCAGTATTTT
TRBV11-2	TRBJ2-7	TRBD1	few	CASSFGDSLYEQYF	TGTGCCAGCAGCTTTGGGGACAGTCTTTACGAGCAGTACTTC
TRBV11-3	TRBJ2-2	TRBD1	NA	CASSSRQGTGELFF	TGTGCCAGCAGCAGCCGACAGGGCACCGGGGAGCTGTTTTTT
TRBV20-1	TRBJ2-7	TRBD2	few	CSASENGRAGSEQYF	TGCAGTGCTAGTGAGAACGGGAGGGCCGGTAGCGAGCAGTACTTC
TRBV27	TRBJ2-7	NA	NA	CASSSRRAQFYEQYF	TGTGCCAGCAGTTCGCGGCGCGCCCAGTTCTACGAGCAGTACTTC
TRBV11-2	TRBJ1-3	NA	few	CASSLGSDSGNTIYF	TGTGCCAGCAGCTTAGGCAGCGACTCTGGAAACACCATATATTTT
TRBV4-3	TRBJ2-1	TRBD2	many	CASSPGTSESSYNEQFF	TGCGCCAGCAGCCCTGGGACTAGCGAGAGCTCCTACAATGAGCAGTTCTTC
TRBV20-1	TRBJ2-1	NA	few	CSALTRRSYNEQFF	TGCAGTGCCCTTACTAGAAGAAGTTACAATGAGCAGTTCTTC
TRBV18	TRBJ1-4	NA	NA	CASSSNSATNEKLFF	TGTGCCAGCTCATCGAACAGTGCAACTAATGAAAAACTGTTTTTT
TRBV29-1	TRBJ2-1	TRBD2	NA	CSVAGTSGRANEQFF	TGCAGCGTTGCCGGGACTAGCGGGAGGGCGAATGAGCAGTTCTTC
TRBV6-5	TRBJ2-7	NA	NA	CASSYGPSYEQYF	TGTGCCAGCAGTTATGGGCCGAGCTACGAGCAGTACTTC
TRBV4-2	TRBJ2-7	NA	NA	CASSRSGSTYEQYF	TGTGCCAGCAGCCGATCCGGGAGTACTTACGAGCAGTACTTC
TRBV28	TRBJ1-1	TRBD1	few	CASSSGTGVNTEAFF	TGTGCCAGCAGTTCCGGGACAGGGGTGAACACTGAAGCTTTCTTT
TRBV12-3/TRBV12-4	TRBJ1-5	NA	few	CASSLMTGHNQPQHF	TGTGCCAGCAGTTTAATGACAGGACACAATCAGCCCCAGCATTTT
TRBV20-1	TRBJ2-7	TRBD2	few	CSAPPLGTSGYEQYF	TGCAGTGCCCCGCCCCTAGGGACTAGCGGATACGAGCAGTACTTC
TRBV27	TRBJ2-2	NA	NA	CASIGAAGELFF	TGTGCCAGCATTGGAGCGGCCGGGGAGCTGTTTTTT
TRBV5-1	TRBJ2-7	NA	few	CASSLELTGSSYEQYF	TGCGCCAGCAGCTTGGAATTGACAGGTAGCTCCTACGAGCAGTACTTC
TRBV2	TRBJ2-1	TRBD2	NA	CASSEARGTDQLQRLAGDEEQFF	TGTGCCAGCAGTGAGGCGCGGGGGACAGACCAGTTACAGCGGCTAGCGGGAGATGAGGAGCAGTTCTTC
TRBV7-6	TRBJ2-4	NA	NA	CASSSGEGVMAGTKNIQYF	TGTGCCAGCAGCTCGGGAGAGGGAGTAATGGCGGGAACCAAAAACATTCAGTACTTC
TRBV7-6	TRBJ2-7	TRBD1	few	CASSPGDRAHEQYF	TGTGCCAGCAGCCCCGGGGACAGGGCCCACGAGCAGTACTTC
TRBV4-3	TRBJ2-2	TRBD1	few	CASSPGTGDTGELFF	TGCGCCAGCAGCCCAGGGACAGGGGACACCGGGGAGCTGTTTTTT
TRBV28	TRBJ1-1	TRBD1	NA	CASSSPQGAIQNTEAFF	TGTGCCAGCAGTTCCCCACAGGGGGCAATACAGAACACTGAAGCTTTCTTT